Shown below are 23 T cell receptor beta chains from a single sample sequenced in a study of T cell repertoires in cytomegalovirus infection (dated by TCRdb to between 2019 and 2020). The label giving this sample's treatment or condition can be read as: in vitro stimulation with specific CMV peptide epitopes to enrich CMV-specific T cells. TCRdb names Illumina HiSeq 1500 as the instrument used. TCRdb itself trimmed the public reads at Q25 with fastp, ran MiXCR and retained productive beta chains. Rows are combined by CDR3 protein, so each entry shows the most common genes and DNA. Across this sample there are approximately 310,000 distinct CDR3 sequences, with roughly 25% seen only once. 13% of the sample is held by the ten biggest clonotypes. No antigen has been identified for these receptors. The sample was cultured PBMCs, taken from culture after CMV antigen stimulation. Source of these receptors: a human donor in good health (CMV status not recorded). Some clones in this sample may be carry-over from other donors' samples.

CDR3 coding DNA: TGTGCCAGCAGTGAAGCGCGTAGCGGCAGCACAGATACGCAGTATTTT. Amino acids: CASSEARSGSTDTQYF. The chain couples TRBV2 to TRBJ2-3, with D perhaps TRBD2 (6 bases). This CDR3 spans 16 amino acids. V was shortened by 0 bases and J by 0 bases, with 10 bases between the two germline ends. In germline, CDR1 is SNHLY, CDR2 FYNNEI.

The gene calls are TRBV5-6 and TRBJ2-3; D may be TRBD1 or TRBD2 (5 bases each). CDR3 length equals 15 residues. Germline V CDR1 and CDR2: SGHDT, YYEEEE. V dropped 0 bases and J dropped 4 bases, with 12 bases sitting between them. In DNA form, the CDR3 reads TGTGCCAGCAGCTTGGAAAGGGGAGTCTCAGATACGCAGTATTTT. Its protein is CASSLERGVSDTQYF.

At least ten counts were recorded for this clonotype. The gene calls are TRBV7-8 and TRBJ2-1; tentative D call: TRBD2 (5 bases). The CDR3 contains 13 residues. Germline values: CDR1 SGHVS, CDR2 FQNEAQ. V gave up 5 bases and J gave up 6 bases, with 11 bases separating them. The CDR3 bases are TGTGCCAGCAGCCCCGGAGGCCCCAATGAGCAGTTCTTC. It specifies CASSPGGPNEQFF. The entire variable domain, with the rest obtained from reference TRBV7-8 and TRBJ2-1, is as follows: GAGVSQSPRYKVAKRGQDVALRCDPISGHVSLFWYQQALGQGPEFLTYFQNEAQLDKSGLPSDRFFAERPEGSVSTLKIQRTQQEDSAVYLCASSPGGPNEQFFGPGTRLTVL.

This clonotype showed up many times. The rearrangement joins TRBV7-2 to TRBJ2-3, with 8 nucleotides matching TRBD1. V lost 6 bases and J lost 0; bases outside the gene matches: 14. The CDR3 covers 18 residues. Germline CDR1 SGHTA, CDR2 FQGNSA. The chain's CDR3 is CASSPIPGQDSSTDTQYF. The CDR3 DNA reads TGTGCCAGCAGTCCGATTCCGGGACAGGATTCTAGCACAGATACGCAGTATTTT.

CDR3 DNA: TGCAGCGTTGAAAATAGGGCCCGTACCGGGACAGAGACTTTCGGCACTGAAGCTTTCTTT. Protein product: CSVENRARTGTETFGTEAFF. The rearrangement uses TRBV29-1 and TRBJ1-1, with 7 bases matching TRBD1. CDR1 is SQVTM, CDR2 ANQGSEA, per germline. V was pared by 2 bases and J by 4 bases, with 25 bases of the junction left unmatched. The CDR3 is 20 residues long.

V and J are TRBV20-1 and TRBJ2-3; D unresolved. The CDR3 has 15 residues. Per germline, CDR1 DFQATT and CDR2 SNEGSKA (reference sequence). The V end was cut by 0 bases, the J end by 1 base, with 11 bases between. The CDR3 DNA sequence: TGCAGTGCTAGAGATCCCAACCAACGCACAGATACGCAGTATTTT. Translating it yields CSARDPNQRTDTQYF.

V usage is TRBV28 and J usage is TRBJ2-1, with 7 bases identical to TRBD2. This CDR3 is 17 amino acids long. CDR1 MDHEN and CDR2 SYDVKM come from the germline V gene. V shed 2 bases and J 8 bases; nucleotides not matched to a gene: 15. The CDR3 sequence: CASSLLNIWREYHEQFF. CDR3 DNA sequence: TGTGCCAGCAGTTTACTTAATATCTGGCGGGAGTATCATGAGCAGTTCTTC. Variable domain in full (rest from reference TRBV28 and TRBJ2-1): DVKVTQSSRYLVKRTGEKVFLECVQDMDHENMFWYRQDPGLGLRLIYFSYDVKMKEKGDIPEGYSVSREKKERFSLILESASTNQTSMYLCASSLLNIWREYHEQFFGPGTRLTVL.

The CDR3: CASSMVVDRLLQPQHF. In nucleotides, the CDR3 is TGTGCCAGTAGTATGGTTGTAGACAGGCTTCTTCAGCCCCAGCATTTT. V gene TRBV19 combines with J gene TRBJ1-5; weak D call: TRBD1 (6 bases). The CDR3 length is 16 residues. Germline V gene data show CDR1 as LNHDA and CDR2 as SQIVND (reference sequence). V was pared by 3 bases and J by 6 bases, with 18 bases between.

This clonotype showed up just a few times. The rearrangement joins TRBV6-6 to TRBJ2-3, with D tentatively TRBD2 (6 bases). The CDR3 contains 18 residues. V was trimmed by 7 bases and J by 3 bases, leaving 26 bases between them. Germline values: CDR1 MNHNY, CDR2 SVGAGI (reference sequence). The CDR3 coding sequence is TGTGCCAGCAACCTACTAGCCGGAGCTGGTATAATGACAGATACGCAGTATTTT. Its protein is CASNLLAGAGIMTDTQYF.

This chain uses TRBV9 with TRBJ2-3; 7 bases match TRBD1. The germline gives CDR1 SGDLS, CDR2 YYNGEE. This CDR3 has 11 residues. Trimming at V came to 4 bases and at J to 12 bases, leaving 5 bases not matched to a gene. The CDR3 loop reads CASSRTGIQYF. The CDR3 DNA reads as TGTGCCAGCAGCAGGACAGGAATACAGTATTTT.

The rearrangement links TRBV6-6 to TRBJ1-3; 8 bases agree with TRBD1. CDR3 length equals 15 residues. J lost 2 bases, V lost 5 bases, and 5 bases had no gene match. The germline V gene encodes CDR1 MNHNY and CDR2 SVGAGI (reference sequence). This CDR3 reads CASSTDRAPGNTIYF. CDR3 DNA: TGTGCCAGCAGTACGGACAGGGCGCCTGGAAACACCATATATTTT.

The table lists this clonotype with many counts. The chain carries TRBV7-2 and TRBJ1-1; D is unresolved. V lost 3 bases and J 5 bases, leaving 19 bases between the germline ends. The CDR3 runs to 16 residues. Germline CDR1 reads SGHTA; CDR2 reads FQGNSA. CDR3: CASSFPKFGIGTEAFF. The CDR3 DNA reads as TGTGCCAGCAGCTTCCCCAAATTTGGAATTGGGACTGAAGCTTTCTTT.

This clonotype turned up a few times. CDR3 sequence (DNA): TGTGCCGACCGACGCAATCAGCCCCAGCATTTT. It translates to CADRRNQPQHF. This chain uses TRBV28 with TRBJ1-5; D uncertain. The CDR3 has 11 residues. With 11 bases removed from V and 2 bases from J, the gap between germline ends came to 7 bases. Germline V gives CDR1 MDHEN, CDR2 SYDVKM.

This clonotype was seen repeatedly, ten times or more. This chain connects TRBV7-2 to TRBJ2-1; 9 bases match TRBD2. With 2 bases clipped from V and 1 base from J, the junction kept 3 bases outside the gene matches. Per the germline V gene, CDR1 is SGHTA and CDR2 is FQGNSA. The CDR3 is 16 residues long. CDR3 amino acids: CASSLTAGGSYNEQFF. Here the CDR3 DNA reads TGTGCCAGCAGCTTAACGGCGGGAGGGTCCTACAATGAGCAGTTCTTC.

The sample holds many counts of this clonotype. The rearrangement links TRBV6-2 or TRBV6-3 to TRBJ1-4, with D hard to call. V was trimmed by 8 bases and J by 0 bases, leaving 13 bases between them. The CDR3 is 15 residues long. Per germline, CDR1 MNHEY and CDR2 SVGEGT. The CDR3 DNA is TGTGCCAGCCGAAGCTGGGGATCAACTAATGAAAAACTGTTTTTT. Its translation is CASRSWGSTNEKLFF.

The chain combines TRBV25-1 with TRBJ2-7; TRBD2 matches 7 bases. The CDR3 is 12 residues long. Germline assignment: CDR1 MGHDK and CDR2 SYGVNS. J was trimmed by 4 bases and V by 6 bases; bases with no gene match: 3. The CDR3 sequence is CASRLALYEQYV. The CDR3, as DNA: TGTGCCAGCAGACTAGCGTTATACGAGCAGTACGTC.

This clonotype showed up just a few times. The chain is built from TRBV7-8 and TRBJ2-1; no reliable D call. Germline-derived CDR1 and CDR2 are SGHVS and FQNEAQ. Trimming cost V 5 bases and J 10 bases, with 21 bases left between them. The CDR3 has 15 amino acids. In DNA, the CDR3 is TGTGCCAGCAGCCCAACGAGAGCCCTTACGAAGGAGCAGTTCTTC. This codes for CASSPTRALTKEQFF.

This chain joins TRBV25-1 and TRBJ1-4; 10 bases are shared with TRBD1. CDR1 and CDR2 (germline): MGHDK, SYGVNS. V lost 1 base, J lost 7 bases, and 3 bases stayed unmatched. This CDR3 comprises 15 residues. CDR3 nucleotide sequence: TGTGCCAGCAGTGAATGGGACAGGGGCTCTGAAAAACTGTTTTTT. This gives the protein CASSEWDRGSEKLFF.

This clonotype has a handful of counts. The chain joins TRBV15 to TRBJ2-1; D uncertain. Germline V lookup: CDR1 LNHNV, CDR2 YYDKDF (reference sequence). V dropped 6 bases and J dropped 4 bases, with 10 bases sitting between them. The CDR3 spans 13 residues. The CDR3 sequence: CATSGGRYNEQFF. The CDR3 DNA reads TGTGCCACCAGTGGCGGCAGGTACAATGAGCAGTTCTTC.

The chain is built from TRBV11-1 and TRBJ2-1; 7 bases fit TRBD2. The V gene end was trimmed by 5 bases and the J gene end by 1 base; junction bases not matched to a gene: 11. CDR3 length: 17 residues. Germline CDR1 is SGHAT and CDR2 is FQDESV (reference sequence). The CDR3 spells CASSAGRAVRSYNEQFF. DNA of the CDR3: TGTGCCAGCAGCGCTGGGAGGGCCGTACGGTCCTACAATGAGCAGTTCTTC.

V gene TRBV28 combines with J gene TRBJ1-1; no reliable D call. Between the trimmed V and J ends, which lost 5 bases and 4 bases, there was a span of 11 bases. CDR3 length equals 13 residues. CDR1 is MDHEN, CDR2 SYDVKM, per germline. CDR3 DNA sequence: TGTGCCAGCAGTCCCCGGACTGCCACTGAAGCTTTCTTT. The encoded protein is CASSPRTATEAFF.

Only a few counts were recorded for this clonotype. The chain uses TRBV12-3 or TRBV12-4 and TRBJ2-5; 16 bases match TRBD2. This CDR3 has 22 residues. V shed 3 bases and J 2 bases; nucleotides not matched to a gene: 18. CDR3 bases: TGTGCCAGCAGTTTTCGGGGACTAGCGGGAGGGGCCCAGTCCATCCGTCAAGAGACCCAGTACTTC. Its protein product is CASSFRGLAGGAQSIRQETQYF.

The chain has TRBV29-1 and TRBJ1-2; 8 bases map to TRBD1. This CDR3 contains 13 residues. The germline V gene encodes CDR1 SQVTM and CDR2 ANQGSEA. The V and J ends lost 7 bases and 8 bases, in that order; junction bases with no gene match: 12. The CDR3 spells CSGQSGQGRGYTF. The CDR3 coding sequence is TGCAGCGGTCAGAGTGGACAGGGTCGCGGCTACACCTTC. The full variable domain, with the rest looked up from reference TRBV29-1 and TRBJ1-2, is SAVISQKPSRDICQRGTSLTIQCQVDSQVTMMFWYRQQPGQSLTLIATANQGSEATYESGFVIDKFPISRPNLTFSTLTVSNMSPEDSSIYLCSGQSGQGRGYTFGSGTRLTVV.